This paragraph reports one TCR beta chain. What it binds is unknown. This entry belongs to a study of cytomegalovirus exposure and HLA in healthy donors. General study points: Later work showed greater clonal expansion in HLA-associated TCR beta chains than in equally common others. The study listed 150 to 200 cytomegalovirus-associated TCR beta chains. In a later analysis, a missense DCLRE1C variant was linked to TCR beta V- and J-gene trimming. Later analysis suggested most CMV-associated TCR beta chains were HLA-restricted.

PCR involved 60 Vbeta and 13 Jbeta primers. Clones were sequenced by immunoSEQ multiplex PCR, and TCRdb holds only the in-frame ones, with some missing. The data show about 87,000 clones, with 65% to 75% seen just once and about 20% held by the top ten. V gave up 0 bases and J gave up 2 bases, with 10 bases separating them. The CDR3 extends over 15 amino acids. Germline CDR1 and CDR2: SGDLS and YYNGEE. The rearrangement uses TRBV9 and TRBJ2-3; maybe TRBD1 (5 bases). Sequencing was carried out using PBMCs. The sequence derives from a man aged 30 to 45 in good health and CMV-seropositive. CDR3 loop: CASSVEQVITDTQYF. The CDR3 DNA reads as TGTGCCAGCAGCGTAGAACAGGTGATCACAGATACGCAGTATTTT.